Listed here are 26 T cell receptor beta chains from one sample, sequenced in a study of cytomegalovirus exposure and HLA in healthy donors. PCR primers comprised 60 Vbeta and 13 Jbeta primers. The protocol was immunoSEQ multiplex PCR, while the TCRdb copy is restricted to in-frame clones and leaves out a portion. In the table there are 150,000 to 200,000 clones, around 84% of which are singletons. Sequences were obtained from PBMCs. The source of these receptors is a man in his late teens or twenties in good health and CMV-seropositive.

This clone has only a few counts. This chain joins TRBV5-1 and TRBJ2-1; 10 bases align to TRBD1. Looked up from germline, CDR1 is SGHRS and CDR2 is YFSETQ. J was trimmed by 9 bases and V by 4 bases; bases with no gene match: 10. This CDR3 is 15 amino acids long. In DNA, the CDR3 is TGCGCCAGCAGCACGACAGGGGGCGGGTCTGGTGAGCAGTTCTTC. Its translation: CASSTTGGGSGEQFF.

V is TRBV9 and J is TRBJ2-7; 8 bases align to TRBD2. The V segment lost 0 bases and the J segment 6 bases; nucleotides outside the gene matches: 11. Germline V CDR1 and CDR2: SGDLS, YYNGEE. This CDR3 region has 16 residues. The CDR3 loop reads CASSVGGLVTPSEQYF. DNA for the CDR3: TGTGCCAGCAGCGTAGGGGGACTAGTTACTCCCTCCGAGCAGTACTTC.

This rearrangement joins TRBV5-6 to TRBJ2-7; 8 bases agree with TRBD1. The germline CDR1 and CDR2 sequences are SGHDT and YYEEEE. This CDR3 region has 14 residues. V gave up 2 bases and J gave up 2 bases; unmatched junction bases: 3. CDR3 in DNA: TGTGCCAGCAGCTTAGGACAGGGCCCCTACGAGCAGTACTTC. This sequence encodes CASSLGQGPYEQYF. Filled out from reference TRBV5-6 and TRBJ2-7, the complete variable domain reads DAGVTQSPTHLIKTRGQQVTLRCSPKSGHDTVSWYQQALGQGPQFIFQYYEEEERQRGNFPDRFSGHQFPNYSSELNVNALLLGDSALYLCASSLGQGPYEQYFGPGTRLTVT.

The chain combines TRBV5-5 with TRBJ2-3; 8 bases map to TRBD2. The CDR3 consists of 14 residues. Trimming took 3 bases from V and 5 from J; bases not matched to a gene: 5. Germline assignment: CDR1 SGHKS and CDR2 YYEKEE (reference sequence). The CDR3: CASSSGGAGDTQYF. CDR3 in DNA: TGTGCCAGCAGCTCCGGGGGGGCAGGAGATACGCAGTATTTT.

This chain's CDR3 is CASNRQALSNQPQHF. The CDR3 region has the DNA TGTGCCAGCAATAGACAGGCTTTAAGCAATCAGCCCCAGCATTTT. The chain couples TRBV5-4 to TRBJ1-5, with D maybe TRBD1 (6 bases). Per the germline V gene, CDR1 is SGHNT and CDR2 is YYREEE (reference sequence). This CDR3 is 15 amino acids long. Trimming shortened V by 6 bases and J by 1 base, and 14 bases separated the two germline ends.

The rearrangement uses TRBV9 and TRBJ1-6; D not certain. CDR3 size: 15 residues. CDR1 and CDR2 (germline): SGDLS, YYNGEE. Trimming shortened V by 4 bases and J by 12 bases, and 20 bases separated the two germline ends. In DNA, the CDR3 is TGTGCCAGCAGCCCAAACGGTTTGCCTGGTGAACCCCTCCACTTT. Protein product: CASSPNGLPGEPLHF.

The CDR3 region is CASSSPREGSAYGYTF. For the CDR3, the DNA is TGTGCCAGCAGTTCTCCCCGTGAGGGTAGTGCATATGGCTACACCTTC. The rearrangement joins TRBV6-5 to TRBJ1-2, with unresolved D. Germline lookup yields CDR1 MNHEY and CDR2 SVGAGI. The CDR3 length is 16 residues. V was shortened by 4 bases and J by 5 bases, with 20 bases between the two germline ends.

This clone was found a few times. The rearrangement links TRBV4-3 to TRBJ1-2; possibly TRBD1 for D (5 bases). This CDR3 region has 16 residues. The V end was cut by 0 bases, the J end by 4 bases, with 15 bases between. Looked up from germline, CDR1 is LGHNA and CDR2 is YSLEER. The CDR3, as DNA: TGCGCCAGCAGCCAAGATGTATGGGGCAGGGCCTATGGCTACACCTTC. This gives the protein CASSQDVWGRAYGYTF.

CDR3 loop: CASSQGVVAGGVAKNIQYF. CDR3 nucleotide sequence: TGCGCCAGCAGCCAGGGAGTGGTAGCGGGGGGGGTGGCCAAAAACATTCAGTACTTC. This rearrangement joins TRBV4-1 to TRBJ2-4, with TRBD2 identical over 11 bases. The CDR3 consists of 19 residues. The V gene's germline CDR1 is MGHRA and CDR2 YSYEKL. V was clipped by 3 bases and J by 1 base; unmatched bases: 11.

The chain is built from TRBV6-6 and TRBJ1-6, with D unresolved. Trimming cost V 7 bases and J 7 bases, with 14 bases left between them. Germline-derived CDR1 and CDR2 are MNHNY and SVGAGI (reference sequence). The CDR3 extends over 14 amino acids. This CDR3 is CASTLDTSNSPLHF. The CDR3 DNA reads TGTGCCAGCACACTAGACACCTCCAATTCACCCCTCCACTTT.

The gene calls are TRBV19 and TRBJ2-7; D is perhaps TRBD1 (6 bases). From germline, CDR1 is LNHDA and CDR2 SQIVND (reference sequence). V was shortened by 9 bases and J by 7 bases, with 13 bases between the two germline ends. The CDR3 has 11 residues. This CDR3 is CASGQYREQYF. CDR3 bases: TGTGCCAGCGGACAGTATCGGGAGCAGTACTTC.

The V call is TRBV18, the J call TRBJ2-7; TRBD2 agrees at 13 bases. V was pared by 4 bases and J by 4 bases, with 4 bases of the junction left unmatched. Germline V gene lookup returns CDR1 KGHSH and CDR2 LQKENI. This CDR3 spans 15 amino acids. The CDR3 sequence: CASSLGLAGMYEQYF. CDR3 nucleotides: TGTGCCAGCTCACTGGGACTAGCGGGGATGTACGAGCAGTACTTC.

This rearrangement joins TRBV11-2 to TRBJ1-2; 9 bases fit TRBD1. The CDR3 runs to 13 residues. The V and J ends lost 5 bases and 8 bases, in that order; junction bases with no gene match: 6. The germline V gene has CDR1 SGHAT and CDR2 FQNNGV. The CDR3, as DNA: TGTGCCAGCAGCCCGGACAGGGGCGACGGCTACACCTTC. It encodes CASSPDRGDGYTF.

The chain links TRBV11-2 to TRBJ2-5; the match to TRBD1 covers 8 bases. CDR3 length: 14 amino acids. Germline CDR1 and CDR2: SGHAT and FQNNGV. J lost 7 bases, V lost 1 base, and 5 bases had no gene match. The DNA of the CDR3 is TGTGCCAGCAGCTTAGGACAGGGGCTTGGGACCCAGTACTTC. This gives the protein CASSLGQGLGTQYF.

The chain joins TRBV30 to TRBJ1-5; TRBD1 matches 10 bases. With V trimmed by 0 bases and J by 5 bases, 4 bases remained unmatched. The CDR3 is 15 amino acids. The germline V gene has CDR1 GTSNPN and CDR2 SVGIG (reference sequence). CDR3 in DNA: TGTGCCTGGAGTGTGGGACAGGGGATAGATCAGCCCCAGCATTTT. Amino acid sequence: CAWSVGQGIDQPQHF.

The rearrangement links TRBV6-5 to TRBJ2-7; 9 bases match TRBD2. The CDR3 is 14 residues long. Germline V gives CDR1 MNHEY, CDR2 SVGAGI. V shed 6 bases, J shed 2 bases, and the junction held 5 bases outside the gene matches. The CDR3 bases are TGTGCCAGCAGGCGGGGGGGCCTAACCTACGAGCAGTACTTC. Its protein product is CASRRGGLTYEQYF.

This chain uses TRBV4-2 with TRBJ2-7, with D possibly matching TRBD2 (5 bases). The V end lost 0 bases, the J end lost 1 base, and 13 bases lay between the germline ends. The germline V gene encodes CDR1 LGHNA and CDR2 YNFKEQ. The CDR3 contains 16 residues. The CDR3 loop reads CASSQERAPPSYEQYF. CDR3 bases: TGTGCCAGCAGCCAAGAGCGGGCCCCGCCGTCCTACGAGCAGTACTTC.

The chain carries TRBV6-5 and TRBJ2-3; TRBD2 matches 8 bases. This CDR3 has 16 residues. CDR1 and CDR2 (germline): MNHEY, SVGAGI. After removal of 1 base from V and 4 bases from J, the junction contained 7 bases not matched to a gene. CDR3 DNA sequence: TGTGCCAGCAGTTACTGGGGGCTAGCGGGTTCAGATACGCAGTATTTT. It yields the protein CASSYWGLAGSDTQYF.

In this sample, this clone turned up a few times. CDR3 in amino acids: CASSSGYNTEAFF. The DNA for the CDR3 is TGTGCCAGCAGCTCGGGTTATAACACTGAAGCTTTCTTT. V gene TRBV5-5 combines with J gene TRBJ1-1; D is ambiguous. Germline loops: CDR1 SGHKS, CDR2 YYEKEE (reference sequence). The V end was cut by 3 bases, the J end by 2 bases, with 8 bases between. The CDR3 totals 13 residues. Full variable domain (missing parts from reference TRBV5-5 and TRBJ1-1): DAGVTQSPTHLIKTRGQQVTLRCSPISGHKSVSWYQQVLGQGPQFIFQYYEKEERGRGNFPDRFSARQFPNYSSELNVNALLLGDSALYLCASSSGYNTEAFFGQGTRLTVV.

The chain employs TRBV27 and TRBJ1-2; D call uncertain. V gave up 8 bases and J gave up 0 bases, with 13 bases separating them. The CDR3 covers 14 residues. The germline V gene has CDR1 MNHEY and CDR2 SMNVEV (reference sequence). CDR3 DNA sequence: TGTGCCAGCCGACCCGGGGTCACTAACTATGGCTACACCTTC. Protein: CASRPGVTNYGYTF.

The chain uses TRBV2 and TRBJ2-3; possible D gene TRBD2, 5 bases. V lost 0 bases, J lost 2 bases, and 12 bases lay in between. The CDR3 is 16 residues long. Per the germline V gene, CDR1 is SNHLY and CDR2 is FYNNEI. CDR3 DNA sequence: TGTGCCAGCAGTGAAGCTGAGGGAATGGTCACAGATACGCAGTATTTT. This encodes CASSEAEGMVTDTQYF.

This clone has a single count. The chain uses TRBV14 and TRBJ1-2; D gene ambiguous. This CDR3 spans 15 amino acids. V dropped 8 bases and J dropped 4 bases, with 20 bases sitting between them. From germline, CDR1 is SGHDN and CDR2 FVKESK. The CDR3 DNA reads as TGTGCCAGCTCGGGTCTACTCCTCGACCCCTATGGCTACACCTTC. Protein sequence: CASSGLLLDPYGYTF.

The rearrangement links TRBV2 to TRBJ2-1; TRBD1 aligns across 7 bases. V shed 6 bases, J shed 5 bases, and the junction held 7 bases outside the gene matches. CDR3 length: 14 amino acids. Per germline, CDR1 SNHLY and CDR2 FYNNEI. CDR3 nucleotides: TGTGCCAGCAGGACGGGACAGTGGAACAATGAGCAGTTCTTC. It encodes CASRTGQWNNEQFF.

In this sample, this clone turned up once. CDR3 sequence reads: CASTDRGDTGELFF. CDR3 nucleotide sequence: TGTGCCAGCACGGACAGGGGAGACACCGGGGAGCTGTTTTTT. The chain employs TRBV9 and TRBJ2-2; the match to TRBD1 covers 9 bases. The CDR3 runs 14 residues. The trim removed 6 bases at V and 3 bases at J, leaving 3 bases unmatched. Germline CDR1 reads SGDLS; CDR2 reads YYNGEE. Full variable domain (remainder filled in from reference TRBV9 and TRBJ2-2): DSGVTQTPKHLITATGQRVTLRCSPRSGDLSVYWYQQSLDQGLQFLIQYYNGEERAKGNILERFSAQQFPDLHSELNLSSLELGDSALYFCASTDRGDTGELFFGEGSRLTVL.

The V and J genes are TRBV9 and TRBJ2-2; no definite D call. The CDR3 loop spans 13 amino acids. V lost 0 bases and J 6 bases, leaving 6 bases between the germline ends. Germline CDR1 and CDR2: SGDLS and YYNGEE. In nucleotides, the CDR3 is TGTGCCAGCAGCGTAGTAGCTTCCGGGGAGCTGTTTTTT. This translates into CASSVVASGELFF. The whole variable domain, filled in from reference TRBV9 and TRBJ2-2, reads DSGVTQTPKHLITATGQRVTLRCSPRSGDLSVYWYQQSLDQGLQFLIQYYNGEERAKGNILERFSAQQFPDLHSELNLSSLELGDSALYFCASSVVASGELFFGEGSRLTVL.

This clone occurred a few times. This chain joins TRBV4-1 and TRBJ2-1, with 7 nucleotides matching TRBD1. Germline V gives CDR1 MGHRA, CDR2 YSYEKL. V shed 2 bases, J shed 0 bases, and the junction held 4 bases outside the gene matches. This CDR3 has 16 residues. The CDR3 here is CASSQSTGISYNEQFF. The DNA for the CDR3 is TGCGCCAGCAGCCAATCGACAGGGATCTCCTACAATGAGCAGTTCTTC.